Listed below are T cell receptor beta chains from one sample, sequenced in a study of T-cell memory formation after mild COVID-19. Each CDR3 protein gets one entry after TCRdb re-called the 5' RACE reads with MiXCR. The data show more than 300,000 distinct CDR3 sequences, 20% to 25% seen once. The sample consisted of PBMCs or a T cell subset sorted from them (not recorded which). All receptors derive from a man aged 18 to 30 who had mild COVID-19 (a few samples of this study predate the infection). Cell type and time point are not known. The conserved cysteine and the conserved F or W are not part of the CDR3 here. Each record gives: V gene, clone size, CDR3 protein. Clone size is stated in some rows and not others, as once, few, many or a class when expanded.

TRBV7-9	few	ASSSTATGASYNEQF
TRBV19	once	ASSPGRGATDTQY
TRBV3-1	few	ASSPQGAINHNEQF
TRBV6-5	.	ASSYGPGGGYT
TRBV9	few	ASSVGAGTDTQY
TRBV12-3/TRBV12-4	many	ASRPNRGQNSPLH
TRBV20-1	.	SARPQGGDGYGAF
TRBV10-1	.	ASSDHRGPEAF
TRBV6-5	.	ASRWVGQANTEAF
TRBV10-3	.	AISEQGASDTQY
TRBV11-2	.	ASSSKTGQGMSNEKLF
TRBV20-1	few	SSGNRGWDGYT
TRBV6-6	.	ASRPPEEGLEKLF
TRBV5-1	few	ASSEQSGGLYNEQF
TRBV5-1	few	ASSFWTAGLNTEAF